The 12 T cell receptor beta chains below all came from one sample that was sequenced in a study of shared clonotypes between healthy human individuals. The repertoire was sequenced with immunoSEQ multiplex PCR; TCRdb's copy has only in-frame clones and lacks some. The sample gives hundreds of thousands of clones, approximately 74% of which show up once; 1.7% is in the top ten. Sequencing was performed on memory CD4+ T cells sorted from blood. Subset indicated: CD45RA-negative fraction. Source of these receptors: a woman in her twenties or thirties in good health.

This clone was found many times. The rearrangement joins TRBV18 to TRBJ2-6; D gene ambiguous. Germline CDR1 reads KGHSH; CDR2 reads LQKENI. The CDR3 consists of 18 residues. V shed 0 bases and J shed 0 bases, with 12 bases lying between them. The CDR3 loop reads CASSPPYVTLSGANVLTF. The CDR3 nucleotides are TGTGCCAGCTCACCACCCTACGTGACGCTCTCTGGGGCCAACGTCCTGACTTTC.

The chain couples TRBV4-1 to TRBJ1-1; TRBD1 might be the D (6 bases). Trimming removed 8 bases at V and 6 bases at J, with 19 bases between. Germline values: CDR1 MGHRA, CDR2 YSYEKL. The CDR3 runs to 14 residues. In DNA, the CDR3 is TGCGCCAGCGCCAGGGGTGAGACTTTGGCTGAAGCTTTCTTT. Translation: CASARGETLAEAFF.

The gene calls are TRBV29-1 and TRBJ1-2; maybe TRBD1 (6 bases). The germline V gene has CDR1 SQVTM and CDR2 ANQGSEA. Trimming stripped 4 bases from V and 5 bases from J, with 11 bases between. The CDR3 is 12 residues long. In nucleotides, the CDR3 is TGCAGCGTTGGCGGAGGGGGGTATGGCTACACCTTC. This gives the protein CSVGGGGYGYTF.

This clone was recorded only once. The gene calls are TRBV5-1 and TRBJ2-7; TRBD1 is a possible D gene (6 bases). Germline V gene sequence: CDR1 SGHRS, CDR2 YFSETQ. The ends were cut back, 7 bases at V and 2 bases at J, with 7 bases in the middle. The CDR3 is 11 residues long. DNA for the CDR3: TGCGCCAGCCGGGACACCTACGAGCAGTACTTC. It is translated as CASRDTYEQYF.

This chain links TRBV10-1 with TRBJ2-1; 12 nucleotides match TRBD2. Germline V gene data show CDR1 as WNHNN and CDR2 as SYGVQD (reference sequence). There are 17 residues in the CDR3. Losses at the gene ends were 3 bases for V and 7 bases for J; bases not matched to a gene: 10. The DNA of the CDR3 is TGCGCCAGCAGTGACCCTCGACTAGCGGGAGCTAAAAATGAGCAGTTCTTC. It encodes CASSDPRLAGAKNEQFF.

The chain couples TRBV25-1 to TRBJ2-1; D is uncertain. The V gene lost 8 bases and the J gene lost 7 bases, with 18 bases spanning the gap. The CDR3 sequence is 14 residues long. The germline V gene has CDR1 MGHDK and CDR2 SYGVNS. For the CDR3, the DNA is TGTGCCAGCGGTACTGGGGTTTATTATAATGAGCAGTTCTTC. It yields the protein CASGTGVYYNEQFF.

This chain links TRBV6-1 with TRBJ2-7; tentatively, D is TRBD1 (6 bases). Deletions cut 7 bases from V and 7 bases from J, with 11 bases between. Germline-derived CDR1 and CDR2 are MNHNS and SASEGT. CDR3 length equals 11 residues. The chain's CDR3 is CASNTGIEQYF. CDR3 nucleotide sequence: TGTGCCAGCAATACAGGGATTGAGCAGTACTTC.

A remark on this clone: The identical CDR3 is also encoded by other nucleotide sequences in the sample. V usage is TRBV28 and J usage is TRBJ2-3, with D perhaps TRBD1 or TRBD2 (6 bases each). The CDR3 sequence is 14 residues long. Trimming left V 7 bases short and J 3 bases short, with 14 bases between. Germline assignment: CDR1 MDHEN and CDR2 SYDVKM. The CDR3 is CASNPGGRTDTQYF. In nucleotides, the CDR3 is TGTGCCAGCAATCCCGGGGGCCGAACAGATACGCAGTATTTT.

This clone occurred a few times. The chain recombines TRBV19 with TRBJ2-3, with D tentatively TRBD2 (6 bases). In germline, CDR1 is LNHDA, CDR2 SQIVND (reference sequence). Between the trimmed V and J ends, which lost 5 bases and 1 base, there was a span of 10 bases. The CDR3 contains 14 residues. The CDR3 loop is CASSHTGGTDTQYF. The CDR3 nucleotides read TGTGCCAGTAGTCACACGGGGGGCACAGATACGCAGTATTTT. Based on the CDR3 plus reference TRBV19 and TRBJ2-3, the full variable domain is DGGITQSPKYLFRKEGQNVTLSCEQNLNHDAMYWYRQDPGQGLRLIYYSQIVNDFQKGDIAEGYSVSREKKESFPLTVTSAQKNPTAFYLCASSHTGGTDTQYFGPGTRLTVL.

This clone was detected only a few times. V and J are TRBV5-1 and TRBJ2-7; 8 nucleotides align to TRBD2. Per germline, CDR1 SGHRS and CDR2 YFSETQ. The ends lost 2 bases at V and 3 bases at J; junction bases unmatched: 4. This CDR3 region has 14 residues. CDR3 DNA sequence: TGCGCCAGCAGCTTTGAAGCGGGGGTCTACGAGCAGTACTTC. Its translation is CASSFEAGVYEQYF.

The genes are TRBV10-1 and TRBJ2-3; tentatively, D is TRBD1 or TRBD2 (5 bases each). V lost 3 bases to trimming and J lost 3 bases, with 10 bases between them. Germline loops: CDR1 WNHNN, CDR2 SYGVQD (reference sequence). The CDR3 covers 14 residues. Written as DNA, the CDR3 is TGCGCCAGCAGTGATAGGTGGGGGACAGATACGCAGTATTTT. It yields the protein CASSDRWGTDTQYF.

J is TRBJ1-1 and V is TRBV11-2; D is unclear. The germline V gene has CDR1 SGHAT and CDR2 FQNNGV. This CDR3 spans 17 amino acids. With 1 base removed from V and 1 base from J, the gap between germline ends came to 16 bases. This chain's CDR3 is CASSLVFRGSRNTEAFF. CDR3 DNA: TGTGCCAGCAGCTTAGTTTTTCGGGGTTCGCGGAACACTGAAGCTTTCTTT. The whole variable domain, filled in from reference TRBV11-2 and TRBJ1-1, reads EAGVAQSPRYKIIEKRQSVAFWCNPISGHATLYWYQQILGQGPKLLIQFQNNGVVDDSQLPKDRFSAERLKGVDSTLKIQPAKLEDSAVYLCASSLVFRGSRNTEAFFGQGTRLTVV.